These T cell receptor beta chains were read from a single sample in a study of blood T cell repertoires in COVID-19. Produced via immunoSEQ multiplex PCR; TCRdb's table is partial and in-frame only. Found here are about 110,000 clones, more than 70% of them singletons; the top ten hold roughly 6.6%. The sequenced sample was peripheral blood. These receptors came from a man aged 45-60 years with active or convalescent COVID-19. Both conserved end residues are part of each CDR3. The D gene is left open where the match is weak. Size tells how often a clone was seen (once, few, many) or the class of an expanded clone, and some rows leave it out.

CDR3 DNA,CDR3 protein,D gene,clone size,J gene,V gene
TGTGCCAGTAGTAGAGGACAGGGCAATCAGCCCCAGCATTTT,CASSRGQGNQPQHF,TRBD1,NA,TRBJ1-5,TRBV19
TGTGCCAGCAGAAAGACAGGGAACACTGAAGCTTTCTTT,CASRKTGNTEAFF,NA,NA,TRBJ1-1,TRBV6-5
TGTGCCTGGAGTCCCACTGGACAGGGGGCGCTTTACGAGCAGTACTTC,CAWSPTGQGALYEQYF,TRBD1,NA,TRBJ2-7,TRBV30
TGTGCCAGCAGCCAGGACAGGGCTGGCTACACCTTC,CASSQDRAGYTF,TRBD1,NA,TRBJ1-2,TRBV7-2
TGTGCCAGCAGCCTGACTAGCGGTTCCTACAATGAGCAGTTCTTC,CASSLTSGSYNEQFF,TRBD2,NA,TRBJ2-1,TRBV3-1/TRBV3-2
TGTGCCAGCAGCTTAAGGGCGGAGTGGGAGTACGAGCAGTACTTC,CASSLRAEWEYEQYF,NA,NA,TRBJ2-7,TRBV7-2
TGTGCCAGTAGTACGGACAGGGGGCTCGAGCAGTACTTC,CASSTDRGLEQYF,TRBD1,NA,TRBJ2-7,TRBV19
TGTGCCACCAGTGATTTTAAACGAGGGACAGGCAACTATGGCTACACCTTC,CATSDFKRGTGNYGYTF,TRBD1,NA,TRBJ1-2,TRBV24-1
TGCGCCAGCAGCCAAGAAACTAGCGGACACAATGAGCAGTTCTTC,CASSQETSGHNEQFF,TRBD2,NA,TRBJ2-1,TRBV4-3
TGTGCCAGCAGTCCGCTGAACAGGGAAGAGACCCAGTACTTC,CASSPLNREETQYF,NA,NA,TRBJ2-5,TRBV6-2/TRBV6-3
TGTGCCATCAGCGCCCGGGACGAGCAGTACTTC,CAISARDEQYF,NA,few,TRBJ2-7,TRBV10-3
TGTGCCTGGAGTGCCGGGTCTCCCTACGAGCAGTACTTC,CAWSAGSPYEQYF,NA,few,TRBJ2-7,TRBV30
TGTGCCACCAGCAGAGTGGTGGGAGGGCCTCAAGATACGCAGTATTTT,CATSRVVGGPQDTQYF,TRBD2,NA,TRBJ2-3,TRBV15
TGTGCCAGCAGCCCCGACAGGGGGCCCCACGGGGAGCTGTTTTTT,CASSPDRGPHGELFF,TRBD1,NA,TRBJ2-2,TRBV5-8
TGCGCCAGCAGCCAAGATTTAGGGGATGGAAACACCATATATTTT,CASSQDLGDGNTIYF,NA,NA,TRBJ1-3,TRBV4-1
TGTGCCAGCAGTTCCGGGACTAGCGAAGAGGCGCAAGAGACCCAGTACTTC,CASSSGTSEEAQETQYF,TRBD2,NA,TRBJ2-5,TRBV2
TGTGCCAGCTCGAGCGGTAGCAATCAGCCCCAGCATTTT,CASSSGSNQPQHF,NA,once,TRBJ1-5,TRBV28
TGTGCCAGCAGTTTATCGATGACTAGCTTTGCCGGGGAGCTGTTTTTT,CASSLSMTSFAGELFF,TRBD2,NA,TRBJ2-2,TRBV28
TGCGCCAGCAGCCAAGAGATAGGAGGGCCCCAGCATTTT,CASSQEIGGPQHF,NA,NA,TRBJ1-5,TRBV4-3
TGTGCCAGCAGCCTTGACAGTTCCGGGGAGCTGTTTTTT,CASSLDSSGELFF,NA,NA,TRBJ2-2,TRBV11-3
TGTGCCATCAGTGAGCCAGACAGGGAAAGGGTCTATGGCTACACCTTC,CAISEPDRERVYGYTF,TRBD1,NA,TRBJ1-2,TRBV10-3
TGTGCCAGCATGAGAGCGGAGAGTTACAATGAGCAGTTCTTC,CASMRAESYNEQFF,NA,once,TRBJ2-1,TRBV7-9
TGTGCCAGTAGTATAGGGGCCACTGACCTCCAGCATTTT,CASSIGATDLQHF,NA,once,TRBJ1-5,TRBV19
TGTGCCAGCAGCCGAGGGACAGGGGTCACCGGGGAGCTGTTTTTT,CASSRGTGVTGELFF,TRBD1,NA,TRBJ2-2,TRBV7-8
TGCGCCAGCAGCCAAGAAGGGGGCCATCAGCCCCAGCATTTT,CASSQEGGHQPQHF,TRBD1,NA,TRBJ1-5,TRBV4-1
TGTGCCAGCAGCTTATCGTCGGGGACAAACAATGAGCAGTTCTTC,CASSLSSGTNNEQFF,NA,few,TRBJ2-1,TRBV11-2
TGTGCCAGCAGCCGTAGCGGGGTGAACTCCTACGAGCAGTACTTC,CASSRSGVNSYEQYF,TRBD2,NA,TRBJ2-7,TRBV7-8
TGTGCCAGTAGTCTGGGACTAGGAGGAGATACGCAGTATTTT,CASSLGLGGDTQYF,TRBD2,NA,TRBJ2-3,TRBV19